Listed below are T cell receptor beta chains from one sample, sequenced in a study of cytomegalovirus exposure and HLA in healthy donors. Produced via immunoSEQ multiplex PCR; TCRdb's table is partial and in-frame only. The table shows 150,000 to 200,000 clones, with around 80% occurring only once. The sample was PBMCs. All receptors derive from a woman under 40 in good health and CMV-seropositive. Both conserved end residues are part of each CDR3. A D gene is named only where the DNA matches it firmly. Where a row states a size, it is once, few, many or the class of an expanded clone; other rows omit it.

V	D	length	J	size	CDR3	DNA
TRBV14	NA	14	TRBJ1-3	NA	CASSQQFSGNTIYF	TGTGCCAGCAGCCAACAGTTCTCTGGAAACACCATATATTTT
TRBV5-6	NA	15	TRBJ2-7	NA	CASSSKRLANYEQYF	TGTGCCAGCAGCAGCAAGAGGTTAGCAAACTACGAGCAGTACTTC
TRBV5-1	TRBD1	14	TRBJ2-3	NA	CASSSRQGVDTQYF	TGCGCCAGCAGCTCCCGACAGGGAGTTGATACGCAGTATTTT
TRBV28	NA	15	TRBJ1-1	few	CASSSRRPMNTEAFF	TGTGCCAGCAGTTCGCGCAGGCCCATGAACACTGAAGCTTTCTTT
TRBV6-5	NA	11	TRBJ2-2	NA	CASSRAGELFF	TGTGCCAGCAGCCGGGCCGGGGAGCTGTTTTTT
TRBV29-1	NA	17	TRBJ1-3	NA	CSVEEGGGRTSGNTIYF	TGCAGCGTTGAGGAGGGCGGGGGGCGAACCTCTGGAAACACCATATATTTT
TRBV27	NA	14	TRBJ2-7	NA	CASSLGQRYYEQYF	TGTGCCAGCAGCCTAGGACAGCGATACTACGAGCAGTACTTC
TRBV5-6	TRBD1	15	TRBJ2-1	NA	CASSLRRTGYNEQFF	TGTGCCAGCAGCCTACGTCGGACAGGATACAATGAGCAGTTCTTC
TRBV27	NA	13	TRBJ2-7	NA	CASSLARSYEQYF	TGTGCCAGCAGTTTAGCCAGGTCCTACGAGCAGTACTTC
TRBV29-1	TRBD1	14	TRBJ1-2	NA	CSVWGAQGIYGYTF	TGCAGCGTTTGGGGGGCACAGGGGATTTATGGCTACACCTTC
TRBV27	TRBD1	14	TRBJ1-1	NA	CASSLDRGLTEAFF	TGTGCCAGCAGTTTAGACAGGGGACTCACTGAAGCTTTCTTT
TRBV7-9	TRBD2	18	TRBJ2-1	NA	CASSLGHLGTSGSNEQFF	TGTGCCAGCAGCCTAGGCCACCTCGGGACTAGCGGGTCCAATGAGCAGTTCTTC
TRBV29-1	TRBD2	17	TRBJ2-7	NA	CSVRGLAGEGATYEQYF	TGCAGCGTCAGGGGACTAGCGGGAGAAGGGGCAACCTACGAGCAGTACTTC
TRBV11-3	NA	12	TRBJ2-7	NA	CASSLDGYEQYF	TGTGCCAGCAGCTTAGACGGCTACGAGCAGTACTTC
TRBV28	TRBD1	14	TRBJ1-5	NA	CASGDRGSNQPQHF	TGTGCCAGCGGGGACAGGGGGAGCAATCAGCCCCAGCATTTT
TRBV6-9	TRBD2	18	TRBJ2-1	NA	CAKWSGRNLRPSYNEQFF	TGTGCCAAGTGGAGCGGGAGAAACCTCAGACCCTCCTACAATGAGCAGTTCTTC
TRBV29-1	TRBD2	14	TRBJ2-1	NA	CSDGTSGFYNEQFF	TGCAGTGACGGGACTAGCGGGTTCTACAATGAGCAGTTCTTC
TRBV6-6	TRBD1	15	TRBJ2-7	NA	CASTNLGTGKYEQYF	TGTGCCAGCACCAACCTCGGGACAGGTAAATACGAGCAGTACTTC
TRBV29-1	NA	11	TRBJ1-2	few	CSSADNYGYTF	TGCAGTTCAGCGGATAACTATGGCTACACCTTC
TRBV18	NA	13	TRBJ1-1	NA	CASSPSRGTEAFF	TGTGCCAGCTCACCCTCGAGGGGGACTGAAGCTTTCTTT
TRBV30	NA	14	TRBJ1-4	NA	CAWRAGGTNEKLFF	TGTGCCTGGAGGGCGGGCGGTACCAATGAAAAACTGTTTTTT
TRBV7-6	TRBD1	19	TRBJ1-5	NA	CASSLLEGQGESGNQPQHF	TGTGCCAGCAGCTTATTGGAGGGACAGGGGGAGAGCGGCAATCAGCCCCAGCATTTT
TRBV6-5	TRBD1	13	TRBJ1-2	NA	CASSLQGERGYTF	TGTGCCAGCAGCCTTCAGGGGGAGAGGGGCTACACCTTC
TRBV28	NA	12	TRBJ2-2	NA	CASSLRRGELFF	TGTGCCAGCAGTTTACGGCGGGGGGAGCTGTTTTTT
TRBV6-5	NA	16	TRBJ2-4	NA	CASSYSGRGAKNIQYF	TGTGCCAGCAGTTACTCTGGTCGCGGAGCCAAAAACATTCAGTACTTC
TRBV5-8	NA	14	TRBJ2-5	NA	CASSSRGLVETQYF	TGTGCCAGCAGCTCCCGGGGTCTTGTAGAGACCCAGTACTTC
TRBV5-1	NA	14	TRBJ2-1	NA	CASSLGGPYNEQFF	TGCGCCAGCAGCTTGGGGGGGCCATACAATGAGCAGTTCTTC
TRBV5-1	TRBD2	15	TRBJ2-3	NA	CASSLSGKSTDTQYF	TGCGCCAGCAGCTTGAGCGGGAAGAGCACAGATACGCAGTATTTT
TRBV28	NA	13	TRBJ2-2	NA	CASRRQVRGELFF	TGTGCCAGCAGGAGACAGGTGCGGGGGGAGCTGTTTTTT
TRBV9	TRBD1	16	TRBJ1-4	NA	CASSSGQASTNEKLFF	TGTGCCAGCAGCAGCGGACAGGCTTCAACTAATGAAAAACTGTTTTTT
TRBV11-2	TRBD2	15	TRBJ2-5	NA	CASSLALGGSKTQYF	TGTGCCAGCAGCTTAGCCCTGGGCGGGAGCAAGACCCAGTACTTC
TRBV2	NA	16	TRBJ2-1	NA	CATPGPLAASYNEQFF	TGTGCCACTCCGGGCCCCCTAGCCGCCTCCTACAATGAGCAGTTCTTC
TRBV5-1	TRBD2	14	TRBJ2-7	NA	CASSFGGSFYEQYF	TGCGCCAGCAGCTTCGGCGGGAGTTTCTACGAGCAGTACTTC
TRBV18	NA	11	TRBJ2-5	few	CASSLEETQYF	TGTGCCAGCTCACTCGAAGAGACCCAGTACTTC
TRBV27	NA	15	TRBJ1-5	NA	CASRRGRDSNQPQHF	TGTGCCAGCAGAAGGGGGAGGGATAGCAATCAGCCCCAGCATTTT
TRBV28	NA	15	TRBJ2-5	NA	CASSFAGGVSETQYF	TGTGCCAGCAGTTTTGCTGGCGGGGTATCTGAGACCCAGTACTTC
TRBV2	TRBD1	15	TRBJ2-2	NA	CASKGQTTNTGELFF	TGTGCCAGCAAGGGACAGACTACGAACACCGGGGAGCTGTTTTTT
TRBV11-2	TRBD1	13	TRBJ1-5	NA	CASSSDREQPQHF	TGTGCCAGCAGCTCGGACAGGGAGCAGCCCCAGCATTTT
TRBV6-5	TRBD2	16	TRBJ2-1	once	CASSYESSGSYNEQFF	TGTGCCAGCAGTTACGAATCTAGCGGGTCCTACAATGAGCAGTTCTTC
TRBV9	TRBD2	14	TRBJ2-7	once	CASSASGTSLEQYF	TGTGCCAGCAGCGCCTCCGGGACTAGCTTAGAGCAGTACTTC
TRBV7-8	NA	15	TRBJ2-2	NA	CASSLYSSNTGELFF	TGTGCCAGCAGCTTATACAGCTCAAACACCGGGGAGCTGTTTTTT
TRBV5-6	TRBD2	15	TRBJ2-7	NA	CASSRTSGWSYEQYF	TGTGCCAGCAGCCGGACTAGCGGGTGGTCCTACGAGCAGTACTTC
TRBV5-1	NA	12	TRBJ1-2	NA	CASSLTSDGYTF	TGCGCCAGCAGCTTGACTAGCGATGGCTACACCTTC
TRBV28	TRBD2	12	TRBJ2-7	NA	CASRGLAGEQYF	TGTGCCAGCAGGGGACTAGCTGGTGAGCAGTACTTC
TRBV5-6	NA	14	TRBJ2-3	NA	CASSLQGPRDTQYF	TGTGCCAGCAGCTTGCAGGGCCCAAGGGATACGCAGTATTTT
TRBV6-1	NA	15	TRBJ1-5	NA	CASRAGRETNQPQHF	TGTGCCAGCAGGGCGGGCCGGGAAACAAATCAGCCCCAGCATTTT
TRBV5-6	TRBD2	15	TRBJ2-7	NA	CASSLSGLSSYEQYF	TGTGCCAGCAGCCTTAGCGGGCTAAGCTCCTACGAGCAGTACTTC
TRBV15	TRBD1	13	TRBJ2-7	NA	CATPDRASYEQYF	TGTGCCACCCCGGACAGGGCTTCGTACGAGCAGTACTTC
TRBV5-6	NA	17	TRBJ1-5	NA	CASSFWYGVRDNQPQHF	TGTGCCAGCAGCTTTTGGTACGGAGTACGGGACAATCAGCCCCAGCATTTT
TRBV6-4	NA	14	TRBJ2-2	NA	CASSDTHGTGELFF	TGTGCCAGCAGTGATACACACGGGACCGGGGAGCTGTTTTTT
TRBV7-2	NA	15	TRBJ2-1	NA	CASTANSPSGSEQFF	TGTGCCAGCACCGCGAACTCCCCCAGCGGGTCTGAGCAGTTCTTC
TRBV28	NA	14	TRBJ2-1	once	CASSLWSSYNEQFF	TGTGCCAGCAGTTTGTGGAGCTCCTACAATGAGCAGTTCTTC
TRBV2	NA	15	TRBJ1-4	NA	CASRTQALDNEKLFF	TGTGCCAGCAGGACTCAAGCCCTAGACAATGAAAAACTGTTTTTT
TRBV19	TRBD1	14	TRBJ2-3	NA	CASSSTGDSDTQYF	TGTGCCAGTAGTTCGACAGGGGATTCAGATACGCAGTATTTT
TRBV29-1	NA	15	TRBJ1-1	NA	CSASPWTPQNTEAFF	TGCAGCGCTTCCCCCTGGACTCCCCAGAACACTGAAGCTTTCTTT
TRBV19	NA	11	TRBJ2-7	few	CASSDTYEQYF	TGTGCCAGTAGTGACACGTACGAGCAGTACTTC
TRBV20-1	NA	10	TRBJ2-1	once	CSALSNEQFF	TGCAGTGCTCTTAGCAATGAGCAGTTCTTC
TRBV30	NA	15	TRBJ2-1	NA	CAWSVGGASYNEQFF	TGTGCCTGGAGTGTCGGGGGAGCCTCTTACAATGAGCAGTTCTTC
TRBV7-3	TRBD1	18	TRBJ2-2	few	CASSFIRGTGRTAGELFF	TGTGCCAGCAGCTTTATTCGGGGGACAGGGAGGACAGCCGGGGAGCTGTTTTTT
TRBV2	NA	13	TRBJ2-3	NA	CASNRVGGDTQYF	TGTGCCAGCAACAGGGTAGGGGGAGATACGCAGTATTTT